The next 14 T cell receptor beta chains were all read from a single sample in a study of T cells after posttransplantation cyclophosphamide. Treatment was busulfan-fludarabine conditioning, a marrow graft, and cyclophosphamide on days +3 and +4. Sequencing used immunoSEQ multiplex PCR; TCRdb keeps in-frame clones, though not all of them. The repertoire consists of about 9,200 clones, none detected only once. The source material was PBMCs, sampled after allogeneic stem cell transplant with posttransplant cyclophosphamide. Receptor source: a female patient in her forties or fifties who received an allogeneic stem cell transplant from a related donor, was CMV-positive, and had no GVHD. Some T cells may be graft donor cells.

This clone has ten or more counts. CDR3 amino acids: CASSSRDSSGNTIYF. DNA of the CDR3: TGTGCCAGCAGCTCCAGGGACAGCTCTGGAAACACCATATATTTT. The V gene is TRBV7-9, the J gene TRBJ1-3, with 7 bases matching TRBD1. CDR1 SEHNR and CDR2 FQNEAQ come from the germline V gene (reference sequence). This CDR3 spans 15 amino acids. Unmatched junction bases numbered 3, after V lost 4 bases and J lost 0 bases.

As regards this clone: This same CDR3 is encoded by further DNA sequences in the sample. CDR3 sequence: CACFFKQETAYEQYF. In DNA form, the CDR3 reads TGTGCCTGTTTTTTCAAGCAGGAGACGGCATACGAGCAGTACTTC. This chain uses TRBV9 with TRBJ2-7; D call uncertain. V dropped 10 bases and J dropped 4 bases, with 24 bases sitting between them. The germline V gene encodes CDR1 SGDLS and CDR2 YYNGEE. CDR3 length: 15 amino acids.

The chain employs TRBV5-1 and TRBJ2-1, with TRBD2 identical over 11 bases. The CDR3 runs to 17 residues. Trimming removed 0 bases from V and 6 bases from J; junction bases left unmatched: 8. The germline CDR1 and CDR2 sequences are SGHRS and YFSETQ. In nucleotides, the CDR3 is TGCGCCAGCAGCTTGGGGGCCGGGACTAGCGGCTTCAATGAGCAGTTCTTC. Its protein product is CASSLGAGTSGFNEQFF.

In this sample, this clone turned up many times. V usage is TRBV12-3 or TRBV12-4 and J usage is TRBJ2-7, with 7 bases aligning to TRBD1. This CDR3 contains 16 residues. J lost 4 bases, V lost 1 base, and 10 bases had no gene match. CDR3 in amino acids: CASSLGTGRVGYEQYF. CDR3 DNA sequence: TGTGCCAGCAGTTTAGGGACAGGCCGGGTCGGTTACGAGCAGTACTTC.

This clone was seen at least ten times. This chain links TRBV15 with TRBJ2-1, with 15 bases identical to TRBD2. Germline-derived CDR1 and CDR2 are LNHNV and YYDKDF (reference sequence). This CDR3 has 15 residues. V was pared by 6 bases and J by 7 bases, with 4 bases of the junction left unmatched. CDR3 DNA: TGTGCCACCAGAGACGGACTAGCGGGGGGGAATGAGCAGTTCTTC. It encodes CATRDGLAGGNEQFF.

This clone appeared many times. The chain employs TRBV10-3 and TRBJ1-1, with 8 bases lining up with TRBD1. The CDR3 spans 13 residues. CDR1 is ENHRY, CDR2 SYGVKD, per germline. Trimming took 5 bases from V and 5 from J; bases not matched to a gene: 4. CDR3 sequence: CAISQGAGTEAFF. In nucleotides, the CDR3 is TGTGCCATCAGTCAGGGGGCAGGAACTGAAGCTTTCTTT.

The table lists this clone with many counts. The chain joins TRBV4-3 to TRBJ2-2; the match to TRBD1 covers 8 bases. There are 16 residues in the CDR3. Trimming at V came to 3 bases and at J to 2 bases, leaving 5 bases not matched to a gene. The V gene's germline CDR1 is LGHNA and CDR2 YSLEER. As DNA, the CDR3 is TGCGCCAGCAGCCATCCTGGGACAGGAAACACCGGGGAGCTGTTTTTT. The encoded protein is CASSHPGTGNTGELFF.

This clone was recorded a few times. The chain has TRBV5-6 and TRBJ2-2; D unresolved. CDR3 size: 12 residues. Between the trimmed V and J ends, which lost 4 bases and 7 bases, there was a span of 8 bases. From germline, CDR1 is SGHDT and CDR2 YYEEEE. CDR3 coding DNA: TGTGCCAGCAGCCGGGTCGGCGGGGAGCTGTTTTTT. Translated: CASSRVGGELFF.

This clone showed up just a few times. The chain joins TRBV12-3 or TRBV12-4 to TRBJ2-2, with a weak D call TRBD2 (6 bases). The ends were cut back, 5 bases at V and 4 bases at J, with 8 bases in the middle. The CDR3 contains 13 residues. The CDR3 coding sequence is TGTGCCAGCAGTCCCGGGGGCACCGGGGAGCTGTTTTTT. Amino acids: CASSPGGTGELFF.

This clone was seen repeatedly, ten times or more. The gene calls are TRBV5-4 and TRBJ2-5; D unresolved. Germline CDR1 is SGHNT and CDR2 is YYREEE (reference sequence). The CDR3 length is 14 residues. V was cut by 6 bases and J by 1 base, with 13 bases left in between. CDR3 amino acids: CASNPGLVQETQYF. CDR3 nucleotide sequence: TGTGCCAGCAACCCGGGTCTGGTCCAAGAGACCCAGTACTTC.

CDR3 protein: CASSLLAGALGDQYF. The CDR3 DNA reads TGTGCCAGCAGCTTACTAGCGGGGGCGTTGGGGGACCAGTACTTC. V and J are TRBV11-2 and TRBJ2-5; 10 positions match TRBD2. Germline lookup yields CDR1 SGHAT and CDR2 FQNNGV. CDR3 length: 15 amino acids. Unmatched junction bases numbered 10, after V lost 2 bases and J lost 10 bases.

This clone was counted many times. The CDR3 is CASSASPPSYGYTF. Here the CDR3 DNA reads TGTGCCAGCAGCGCTTCGCCCCCCAGCTATGGCTACACCTTC. This chain connects TRBV5-6 to TRBJ1-2; D is undetermined. The V end was cut by 4 bases, the J end by 4 bases, with 14 bases between. From germline, CDR1 is SGHDT and CDR2 YYEEEE. This CDR3 is built from 14 residues.

This clone has at least ten counts. V is TRBV4-1 and J is TRBJ1-2, with 9 bases fitting TRBD1. From germline, CDR1 is MGHRA and CDR2 YSYEKL. This CDR3 region has 14 residues. With V trimmed by 4 bases and J by 3 bases, 3 bases remained unmatched. The CDR3 loop is CASSRGQGDYGYTF. CDR3 sequence (DNA): TGCGCCAGCAGCCGGGGACAGGGTGACTATGGCTACACCTTC.

The table lists this clone with many counts. This sequence joins TRBV7-3 and TRBJ2-2, with 10 bases lining up with TRBD2. The CDR3 loop spans 18 amino acids. The trim removed 2 bases at V and 0 bases at J, leaving 6 bases unmatched. The germline V gene encodes CDR1 SGHTA and CDR2 FQGTGA. The CDR3 sequence: CASSLRPAGGTNTGELFF. The CDR3 DNA reads as TGTGCCAGCAGCTTACGGCCAGCGGGGGGGACGAACACCGGGGAGCTGTTTTTT. The full variable domain, rest sourced from reference TRBV7-3 and TRBJ2-2, is GAGVSQTPSNKVTEKGKYVELRCDPISGHTALYWYRQSLGQGPEFLIYFQGTGAADDSGLPNDRFFAVRPEGSVSTLKIQRTERGDSAVYLCASSLRPAGGTNTGELFFGEGSRLTVL.